This T cell receptor (beta chain) comes out of a study of blood T cells in healthy people across ages. On the study more broadly: Through template switching, about one barcoded beta molecule was captured per two T cells, as measured in model experiments. The study's findings and limits: A conclusive naive versus antigen-experienced comparison was prevented by the unsorted PBMCs. Diversity of TCR beta per million T cells declined in a roughly linear way with age.

PCR was performed a second time for roughly 6 to 12 cycles using a sample-barcoded 5' primer and a J-beta primer mix. MiXCR, run by TCRdb on the 5' RACE reads, gives a single entry per CDR3 protein. The repertoire holds 700,000 or so distinct CDR3 sequences, with about 43% as singletons. At least 5.5 micrograms of total RNA were extracted per sample. V shed 1 base, J shed 4 bases, and the junction held 12 bases outside the gene matches. In germline, CDR1 is LGHDT, CDR2 YNNKEL (reference sequence). This CDR3 spans 18 amino acids. This clonotype was observed a few times. Its antigen is not identified. V gene TRBV3-1 combines with J gene TRBJ2-5; TRBD2 matches at 10 bases. This clonotype originated in an elderly man in good health. Material: blood. CDR3 nucleotides: TGTGCCAGCAGCCAAGGGGAGTCTAGCGGGAGAGCTGGAGAGACCCAGTACTTC. The encoded protein is CASSQGESSGRAGETQYF.